This record covers a single T cell receptor (beta chain). The sample originates from a study of T cell responses to AZD1222 COVID-19 vaccine. Sequencing used immunoSEQ multiplex PCR; TCRdb keeps in-frame clones, though not all of them. The sample carries approximately 140,000 clones, around 90% recorded once. Recipients boosted at about 4 weeks or about 12 weeks are pooled. Germline CDR1 and CDR2: KGHSH and LQKENI. The germline V and J ends were trimmed by 0 bases and 4 bases, with 16 bases remaining between them. The CDR3 has 17 residues. The sample in question was peripheral blood, obtained 28 days after the second AZD1222 dose. V is TRBV18 and J is TRBJ1-3; D perhaps matches TRBD1 (5 bases). The sequence derives from an adult who received the AZD1222 COVID-19 vaccine. The CDR3 protein is CASSPPLGQVGGNTIYF. The CDR3, as DNA: TGTGCCAGCTCACCACCGTTGGGGCAGGTTGGCGGAAACACCATATATTTT.